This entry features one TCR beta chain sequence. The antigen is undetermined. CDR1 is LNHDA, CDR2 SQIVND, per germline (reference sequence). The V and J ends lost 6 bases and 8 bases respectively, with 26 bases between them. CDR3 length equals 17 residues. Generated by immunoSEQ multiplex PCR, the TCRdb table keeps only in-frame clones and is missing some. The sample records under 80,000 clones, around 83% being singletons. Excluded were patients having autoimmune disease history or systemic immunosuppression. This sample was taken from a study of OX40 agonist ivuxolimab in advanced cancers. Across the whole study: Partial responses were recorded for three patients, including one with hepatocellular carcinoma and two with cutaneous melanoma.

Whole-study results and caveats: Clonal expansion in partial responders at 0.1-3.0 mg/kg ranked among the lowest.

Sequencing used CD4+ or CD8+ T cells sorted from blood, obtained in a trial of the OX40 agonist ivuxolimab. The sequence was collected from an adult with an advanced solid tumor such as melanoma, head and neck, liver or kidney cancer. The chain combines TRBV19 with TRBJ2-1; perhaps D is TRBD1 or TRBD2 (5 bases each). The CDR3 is CASSNIRGRGLGDEQFF. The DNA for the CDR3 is TGTGCCAGTAGCAACATCCGGGGCCGGGGATTGGGTGATGAGCAGTTCTTC.